This T cell receptor (beta chain) was found in a study of T cell repertoires in cytomegalovirus infection. V dropped 2 bases and J dropped 4 bases, with 8 bases sitting between them. This CDR3 is 13 amino acids long. Germline V gives CDR1 MGHDK, CDR2 SYGVNS. This clonotype was seen repeatedly, ten times or more. TCRdb itself ran the reads through MiXCR, one entry per CDR3 protein. The sample includes a few hundred thousand distinct CDR3 sequences, roughly 15% seen only once; the top ten take around 9.5%. The sequenced material came from PBMCs. V gene TRBV25-1 combines with J gene TRBJ1-2; a weak D match, TRBD1 (5 bases). This sequence originates from a human donor in good health (CMV status not recorded). Some clones in this sample may be carry-over from other donors' samples. The CDR3 sequence is CASSELGVYGYTF. The CDR3 DNA follows: TGTGCCAGCAGTGAACTGGGGGTCTATGGCTACACCTTC.